A selection of T cell receptor beta chains follows, all from one sample in a study of T cell changes during pregnancy in multiple sclerosis. The data were produced by immunoSEQ multiplex PCR, yet TCRdb's version contains in-frame clones alone and is incomplete. The sample records around 95,000 clones, 92% being singletons. Sequencing used peripheral blood, obtained after pregnancy. Receptors were obtained from a female donor with multiple sclerosis, enrolled in a pregnancy study. The CDR3 runs from the conserved cysteine through the conserved F or W. The order of the fields is clone size, J gene, V gene, D gene, CDR3 DNA, CDR3 protein. The D gene is left open where the match is weak. The size of a clone is reported for some rows only, either as once, few or many, or as a class for expanded clones.

clone_size: -
j_call: TRBJ1-5
v_call: TRBV15
d_call: TRBD1
cdr3_nt: TGTGCCACCAGCAGAGGGGACAGCTATCAGCCCCAGCATTTT
cdr3_aa: CATSRGDSYQPQHF

clone_size: few
j_call: TRBJ1-4
v_call: TRBV9
d_call: -
cdr3_nt: TGTGCCAGCAGCGTAAGGGGAATGGGGAATGAAAAACTGTTTTTT
cdr3_aa: CASSVRGMGNEKLFF

clone_size: -
j_call: TRBJ1-6
v_call: TRBV9
d_call: -
cdr3_nt: TGTGCCAGCGGGGAGACATATAATTCACCCCTCCACTTT
cdr3_aa: CASGETYNSPLHF

clone_size: -
j_call: TRBJ2-1
v_call: TRBV9
d_call: TRBD2
cdr3_nt: TGTGCCAGCAGCGTAGCGCCGGGAGGGCCCTACAATGAGCAGTTCTTC
cdr3_aa: CASSVAPGGPYNEQFF

clone_size: -
j_call: TRBJ2-4
v_call: TRBV19
d_call: TRBD1
cdr3_nt: TGTGCCAGTAGTACTAGACAGGGCTGGGACATTCAGTACTTC
cdr3_aa: CASSTRQGWDIQYF

clone_size: -
j_call: TRBJ2-1
v_call: TRBV4-2
d_call: TRBD2
cdr3_nt: TGTGCCAGCAGCCAAGATCGCAACGTAGCGGGGGACTACAATGAGCAGTTCTTC
cdr3_aa: CASSQDRNVAGDYNEQFF

clone_size: -
j_call: TRBJ1-6
v_call: TRBV6-1
d_call: -
cdr3_nt: TGTGCCAGCAGGGACCCAGACAGGATAAATTCACCCCTCCACTTT
cdr3_aa: CASRDPDRINSPLHF

clone_size: -
j_call: TRBJ2-2
v_call: TRBV28
d_call: -
cdr3_nt: TGTGCCAGCAAAATTACTCCCACCGGGGAGCTGTTTTTT
cdr3_aa: CASKITPTGELFF

clone_size: -
j_call: TRBJ2-1
v_call: TRBV10-3
d_call: TRBD2
cdr3_nt: TGTGCCATCAGTCTCGCGGGGGTAAGGTCGGGCAATGAGCAGTTCTTC
cdr3_aa: CAISLAGVRSGNEQFF

clone_size: once
j_call: TRBJ2-7
v_call: TRBV7-3
d_call: TRBD2
cdr3_nt: TGTGCCAGCAGCTGGATAGCGGGAGGGGCCAACGAGCAGTACTTC
cdr3_aa: CASSWIAGGANEQYF

clone_size: -
j_call: TRBJ1-4
v_call: TRBV7-9
d_call: TRBD1
cdr3_nt: TGTGCCAGCAGCCGCGGACAGGGAACTAATGAAAAACTGTTTTTT
cdr3_aa: CASSRGQGTNEKLFF

clone_size: -
j_call: TRBJ2-2
v_call: TRBV19
d_call: -
cdr3_nt: TGTGCCAGTAGTGTACGACTGATCACCGGGGAGCTGTTTTTT
cdr3_aa: CASSVRLITGELFF

clone_size: -
j_call: TRBJ1-5
v_call: TRBV19
d_call: -
cdr3_nt: TGTGCCAGTAGTCACCACAGGGAGAATCAGCCCCAGCATTTT
cdr3_aa: CASSHHRENQPQHF

clone_size: once
j_call: TRBJ1-5
v_call: TRBV27
d_call: TRBD1
cdr3_nt: TGTGCCAGCAGTACACGAACAGGGGCCGAATATAGCAATCAGCCCCAGCATTTT
cdr3_aa: CASSTRTGAEYSNQPQHF

clone_size: -
j_call: TRBJ1-2
v_call: TRBV9
d_call: -
cdr3_nt: TGTGCCAGCAGCGTAGCCGTGGAGATTCGGGGGTCGGGCTACACCTTC
cdr3_aa: CASSVAVEIRGSGYTF

clone_size: -
j_call: TRBJ1-1
v_call: TRBV11-2
d_call: -
cdr3_nt: TGTGCCAGCAGCCAAACAGGGTCCCTCGTAAACACTGAAGCTTTCTTT
cdr3_aa: CASSQTGSLVNTEAFF

clone_size: -
j_call: TRBJ1-6
v_call: TRBV30
d_call: TRBD1
cdr3_nt: TGTGCCTGGAGTGCGCGGACAGGGAAAAATTCACCCCTCCACTTT
cdr3_aa: CAWSARTGKNSPLHF

clone_size: -
j_call: TRBJ2-5
v_call: TRBV19
d_call: -
cdr3_nt: TGTGCCAGTAGTAATGCGGGGGCTTGGACCCAGTACTTC
cdr3_aa: CASSNAGAWTQYF

clone_size: -
j_call: TRBJ2-7
v_call: TRBV14
d_call: -
cdr3_nt: TGTGCCAGCAGCCCGCCAGGCTTCGCCGAGCAGTACTTC
cdr3_aa: CASSPPGFAEQYF

clone_size: -
j_call: TRBJ2-7
v_call: TRBV15
d_call: TRBD2
cdr3_nt: TGTGCCACCAGGGGACTAGCCTACGAGCAGTACTTC
cdr3_aa: CATRGLAYEQYF

clone_size: -
j_call: TRBJ2-3
v_call: TRBV9
d_call: -
cdr3_nt: TGTGCCAGCAGCGTAGCAGACAGGTTGGTGGGAGATACGCAGTATTTT
cdr3_aa: CASSVADRLVGDTQYF

clone_size: -
j_call: TRBJ1-6
v_call: TRBV27
d_call: TRBD1
cdr3_nt: TGTGCCAGCAGTCAGGGGGTTTCACCCCTCCACTTT
cdr3_aa: CASSQGVSPLHF

clone_size: -
j_call: TRBJ2-1
v_call: TRBV12-5
d_call: -
cdr3_nt: TGTGCTAGTGGGTTACAGGATTACGGTGAGCAGTTCTTC
cdr3_aa: CASGLQDYGEQFF

clone_size: once
j_call: TRBJ1-2
v_call: TRBV5-1
d_call: -
cdr3_nt: TGCGCCAGCAGCTTGGAGGCACAGGGCTATGGCTACACCTTC
cdr3_aa: CASSLEAQGYGYTF

clone_size: -
j_call: TRBJ1-2
v_call: TRBV9
d_call: TRBD1
cdr3_nt: TGTGCCAGCAACCCTCGGGGACAGGGTAAAGGGGGCTACACCTTC
cdr3_aa: CASNPRGQGKGGYTF

clone_size: -
j_call: TRBJ1-2
v_call: TRBV30
d_call: TRBD1
cdr3_nt: TGTGCCTGGAGCCCGGACAGGGGAGACTATGGCTACACCTTC
cdr3_aa: CAWSPDRGDYGYTF

clone_size: -
j_call: TRBJ1-5
v_call: TRBV27
d_call: -
cdr3_nt: TGTGCCAGCAGTCCCTTCGGACGGGGATCCAATCAGCCCCAGCATTTT
cdr3_aa: CASSPFGRGSNQPQHF

clone_size: -
j_call: TRBJ1-1
v_call: TRBV5-8
d_call: -
cdr3_nt: TGTGCCAGCAGCTTGGATCCCAGGGGCGAGATGAACACTGAAGCTTTCTTT
cdr3_aa: CASSLDPRGEMNTEAFF

clone_size: -
j_call: TRBJ1-4
v_call: TRBV19
d_call: TRBD1
cdr3_nt: TGTGCCAGTAGTACCACCCGACAGGGAGCAGAAAAAAAACTGTTTTTT
cdr3_aa: CASSTTRQGAEKKLFF

clone_size: -
j_call: TRBJ2-1
v_call: TRBV9
d_call: TRBD2
cdr3_nt: TGTGCCAGCAGCGCATCACTCCCGGGACTAGCGGGAGGTGTGTACAATGAGCAGTTCTTC
cdr3_aa: CASSASLPGLAGGVYNEQFF

clone_size: -
j_call: TRBJ1-2
v_call: TRBV5-6
d_call: -
cdr3_nt: TGTGCCAGCAGCGTGGGGGCGGCGGGTAACTATGGCTACACCTTC
cdr3_aa: CASSVGAAGNYGYTF

clone_size: once
j_call: TRBJ2-1
v_call: TRBV19
d_call: -
cdr3_nt: TGTGCCAGGATACTAGGGCGTGAGCAGTTCTTC
cdr3_aa: CARILGREQFF

clone_size: -
j_call: TRBJ1-2
v_call: TRBV11-2
d_call: TRBD1
cdr3_nt: TGTGCCAGCAGCTCCGACCCGGGGACAGGATACGGCTACACCTTC
cdr3_aa: CASSSDPGTGYGYTF

clone_size: -
j_call: TRBJ2-3
v_call: TRBV5-4
d_call: TRBD2
cdr3_nt: TGTGCCAGCAGCTTAGCGGGAGCTCGCGGAGATACGCAGTATTTT
cdr3_aa: CASSLAGARGDTQYF

clone_size: -
j_call: TRBJ1-1
v_call: TRBV18
d_call: TRBD1
cdr3_nt: TGTGCCAGCTCACCGAAGACAGGGACAGGGAACACTGAAGCTTTCTTT
cdr3_aa: CASSPKTGTGNTEAFF

clone_size: few
j_call: TRBJ2-1
v_call: TRBV29-1
d_call: TRBD2
cdr3_nt: TGCAGCGTTGAAAAGGGGACTAGCGGAAACAATGAGCAGTTCTTC
cdr3_aa: CSVEKGTSGNNEQFF

clone_size: once
j_call: TRBJ2-1
v_call: TRBV7-9
d_call: TRBD2
cdr3_nt: TGTGCCAGCAGCTTAATTGGCGGGAGCGGCAATGAGCAGTTCTTC
cdr3_aa: CASSLIGGSGNEQFF

clone_size: -
j_call: TRBJ1-3
v_call: TRBV4-1
d_call: -
cdr3_nt: TGCGCCAGCAGCGCTGGAGTCTCTGGAAACACCATATATTTT
cdr3_aa: CASSAGVSGNTIYF

clone_size: -
j_call: TRBJ2-7
v_call: TRBV11-1
d_call: TRBD1
cdr3_nt: TGTGCCAGCAGCTTGGGACAGGCGACCTCCTACGAGCAGTACTTC
cdr3_aa: CASSLGQATSYEQYF

clone_size: once
j_call: TRBJ1-2
v_call: TRBV5-1
d_call: TRBD1
cdr3_nt: TGCGCCAGCAGTATAGACAGGGTTGGCTACACCTTC
cdr3_aa: CASSIDRVGYTF

clone_size: -
j_call: TRBJ2-1
v_call: TRBV5-1
d_call: TRBD2
cdr3_nt: TGCGCCAGCAGCGGGCCCAGCGGGGGCTACAATGAGCAGTTCTTC
cdr3_aa: CASSGPSGGYNEQFF

clone_size: -
j_call: TRBJ2-1
v_call: TRBV28
d_call: -
cdr3_nt: TGTGCCAGCAGTTTATGGGCGGGTGACTACAATGAGCAGTTCTTC
cdr3_aa: CASSLWAGDYNEQFF

clone_size: -
j_call: TRBJ1-2
v_call: TRBV11-1
d_call: TRBD1
cdr3_nt: TGTGCCAGCAGTCTCAAAAGGGACAGGGAGGACTATGGCTACACCTTC
cdr3_aa: CASSLKRDREDYGYTF

clone_size: -
j_call: TRBJ2-1
v_call: TRBV20-1
d_call: TRBD1
cdr3_nt: TGCAGTGCTAGAGACCCGGACAGGGGGTTCTTC
cdr3_aa: CSARDPDRGFF

clone_size: once
j_call: TRBJ1-4
v_call: TRBV5-6
d_call: -
cdr3_nt: TGTGCCAGCAGCTTTTCTCTTACAACTAATGAAAAACTGTTTTTT
cdr3_aa: CASSFSLTTNEKLFF

clone_size: -
j_call: TRBJ1-4
v_call: TRBV18
d_call: -
cdr3_nt: TGTGCCAGCTCACCGGGACAAGGGGGTGAAAAACTGTTTTTT
cdr3_aa: CASSPGQGGEKLFF

clone_size: -
j_call: TRBJ1-2
v_call: TRBV5-4
d_call: TRBD1
cdr3_nt: TGTGCCAGCAGCTTGGGTCCGGGACAGGGGGGCTATGGCTACACCTTC
cdr3_aa: CASSLGPGQGGYGYTF

clone_size: -
j_call: TRBJ2-7
v_call: TRBV4-1
d_call: -
cdr3_nt: TGCGCCAGCAGCCAAGGCAGGGGCGTCTCCTACGAGCAGTACTTC
cdr3_aa: CASSQGRGVSYEQYF

clone_size: -
j_call: TRBJ1-5
v_call: TRBV28
d_call: TRBD1
cdr3_nt: TGTGCCAGCAGTTCCCAGAACAGGGGGCGCGGACAGCCCCAGCATTTT
cdr3_aa: CASSSQNRGRGQPQHF